The 14 T cell receptor beta chains presented below share a single source sample, sequenced in a study of OX40 agonist ivuxolimab in advanced cancers. Generated by immunoSEQ multiplex PCR, the TCRdb table keeps only in-frame clones and is missing some. The sample holds around 80,000 clones, over 85% seen once. This specimen was CD4+ or CD8+ T cells sorted from blood, taken in a trial of the OX40 agonist ivuxolimab. These TCRs come from an adult with an advanced solid tumor such as melanoma, head and neck, liver or kidney cancer.

The chain uses TRBV5-1 and TRBJ2-7; 7 positions agree with TRBD1. Unmatched junction bases numbered 7, after V lost 3 bases and J lost 4 bases. Germline CDR1 reads SGHRS; CDR2 reads YFSETQ. The CDR3 is 14 amino acids. The CDR3 DNA is TGCGCCAGCAGCTCCCCGGGACAGCCATACGAGCAGTACTTC. Translating it yields CASSSPGQPYEQYF.

The rearrangement links TRBV5-4 to TRBJ1-2, with no clear D. Germline CDR1 and CDR2: SGHNT and YYREEE (reference sequence). The CDR3 consists of 12 residues. V lost 3 bases, J lost 4 bases, and 7 bases lay in between. The CDR3 spells CASSSDTYGYTF. In DNA, the CDR3 is TGTGCCAGCAGCTCTGACACCTATGGCTACACCTTC.

The chain employs TRBV10-3 and TRBJ1-4; D is unclear. The CDR3 contains 14 residues. V lost 7 bases to trimming and J lost 0 bases, with 9 bases between them. CDR1 ENHRY and CDR2 SYGVKD come from the germline V gene. CDR3 protein: CAIKGATTNEKLFF. The CDR3 DNA reads TGTGCCATCAAGGGCGCCACAACTAATGAAAAACTGTTTTTT.

The chain combines TRBV25-1 with TRBJ1-1; possible D gene TRBD1, 5 bases. V was clipped by 4 bases and J by 11 bases, with 20 bases between them. The CDR3 has 14 residues. Germline V gives CDR1 MGHDK, CDR2 SYGVNS. For the CDR3, the DNA is TGTGCCAGCAGTGTAGGTATGGGGCCCGGCGCGGCTTTCTTT. Translation: CASSVGMGPGAAFF. The whole variable domain, filled in from reference TRBV25-1 and TRBJ1-1, reads EADIYQTPRYLVIGTGKKITLECSQTMGHDKMYWYQQDPGMELHLIHYSYGVNSTEKGDLSSESTVSRIRTEHFPLTLESARPSHTSQYLCASSVGMGPGAAFFGQGTRLTVV.

The chain combines TRBV2 with TRBJ1-1, with D perhaps matching TRBD1 (5 bases). The germline V gene encodes CDR1 SNHLY and CDR2 FYNNEI. This CDR3 is built from 15 residues. With 8 bases removed from V and 4 bases from J, the gap between germline ends came to 20 bases. This CDR3 is CASYFGGRVSTEAFF. The CDR3 DNA sequence: TGTGCCAGCTACTTCGGGGGTCGGGTTAGCACTGAAGCTTTCTTT.

The rearrangement joins TRBV5-1 to TRBJ2-3; no clear D gene. Germline-derived CDR1 and CDR2 are SGHRS and YFSETQ. This CDR3 has 15 residues. V was clipped by 0 bases and J by 2 bases, with 10 bases between them. In nucleotides, the CDR3 is TGCGCCAGCAGCTTGGGGCCAATAAACACAGATACGCAGTATTTT. This encodes CASSLGPINTDTQYF.

The genes are TRBV4-1 and TRBJ1-2; TRBD1 might be the D (5 bases). Germline lookup yields CDR1 MGHRA and CDR2 YSYEKL. The CDR3 runs to 13 residues. V was pared by 6 bases and J by 4 bases, with 12 bases between. The CDR3 here is CASSRDSSYGYTF. CDR3 sequence (DNA): TGCGCCAGCAGTCGAGACAGCTCCTATGGCTACACCTTC.

The chain employs TRBV30 and TRBJ2-3, with TRBD2 matching 7 bases. Germline V lookup: CDR1 GTSNPN, CDR2 SVGIG (reference sequence). The V gene end was trimmed by 1 base and the J gene end by 6 bases; junction bases not matched to a gene: 7. CDR3 length: 14 amino acids. The CDR3 here is CAWSEWAGDDTQYF. CDR3 sequence (DNA): TGTGCCTGGAGTGAATGGGCGGGAGATGATACGCAGTATTTT.

V gene TRBV29-1 combines with J gene TRBJ2-7; 10 bases line up with TRBD1. J gave up 4 bases and V 4 bases, and 7 bases lay outside the gene matches. This CDR3 spans 14 amino acids. CDR1 is SQVTM and CDR2 is ANQGSEA in the germline V gene. Written as DNA, the CDR3 is TGCAGCGTTGGGCGAGGGACAGGGGTTTACGAGCAGTACTTC. This codes for CSVGRGTGVYEQYF.

This CDR3 is CASSPLHLAGEDNEQFF. CDR3 nucleotides: TGTGCCAGCAGTCCACTCCATCTAGCGGGAGAGGACAATGAGCAGTTCTTC. The J gene is TRBJ2-1, the V gene TRBV28; TRBD2 matches at 10 bases. The junction had 12 bases not matched to a gene; V was cut back by 5 bases and J by 5 bases. Germline-derived CDR1 and CDR2 are MDHEN and SYDVKM. This CDR3 contains 17 residues.

This sequence joins TRBV2 and TRBJ2-2, with 7 bases fitting TRBD1. J was trimmed by 3 bases and V by 4 bases; bases with no gene match: 5. The CDR3 loop spans 15 amino acids. Per germline, CDR1 SNHLY and CDR2 FYNNEI. The CDR3 spells CASSVWQGDTGELFF. In nucleotides, the CDR3 is TGTGCCAGCAGTGTGTGGCAGGGGGACACCGGGGAGCTGTTTTTT.

This sequence joins TRBV28 and TRBJ2-3, with D possibly matching TRBD1 (5 bases). Trimming removed 6 bases from V and 4 bases from J, with 8 bases in between. Germline V gene sequence: CDR1 MDHEN, CDR2 SYDVKM. The CDR3 length is 12 residues. CDR3 coding DNA: TGTGCCAGCAGAGGGGTTGCAGATACGCAGTATTTT. Translated: CASRGVADTQYF. The full variable domain, rest sourced from reference TRBV28 and TRBJ2-3, is DVKVTQSSRYLVKRTGEKVFLECVQDMDHENMFWYRQDPGLGLRLIYFSYDVKMKEKGDIPEGYSVSREKKERFSLILESASTNQTSMYLCASRGVADTQYFGPGTRLTVL.

This clone was seen a handful of times. The junction and the germline gene differ at one end; a read error may be behind it. V is TRBV5-5 and J is TRBJ2-7; no clear D. Germline V gives CDR1 SGHKS, CDR2 YYEKEE (reference sequence). The CDR3 has 12 amino acids. For the CDR3, the DNA is TGCAACCCATTGGGTAGGTCCTACGAGCAGTACTTC. Protein product: CNPLGRSYEQYF. The entire variable domain, with the rest obtained from reference TRBV5-5 and TRBJ2-7, is as follows: DAGVTQSPTHLIKTRGQQVTLRCSPISGHKSVSWYQQVLGQGPQFIFQYYEKEERGRGNFPDRFSARQFPNYSSELNVNALLLGDSALYLCNPLGRSYEQYFGPGTRLTVT.

On this clone itself: A junction end diverges from the germline sequence, so it may reflect a read error. This chain's CDR3 is CATSRDFSYEQYF. The CDR3 nucleotides are TGTGCCACGAGCAGGGATTTCTCCTACGAGCAGTACTTC. This chain connects TRBV15 to TRBJ2-7; tentatively, D is TRBD1 (5 bases). Germline V gene sequence: CDR1 LNHNV, CDR2 YYDKDF (reference sequence). This CDR3 has 13 residues.